This entry describes one T cell receptor beta chain. The sample comes from a study of blood T cell repertoires in COVID-19. Study as a whole: From the United States, Italy and Spain came samples of acute and convalescent COVID-19. T cells, B-cell-depleted T cells, or PBMCs supplied cDNA or gDNA.

As processed by the authors: Estimates of nucleated cell counts were drawn from the amplification of reference gene primers. The assay was immunoSEQ multiplex PCR, and TCRdb's table has in-frame clones only and misses some. The V and J calls and the clone size are those of that table, but D and trimming were determined from the DNA. The table has approximately 270,000 clones, around 86% seen once. V lost 5 bases, J lost 2 bases, and 4 bases stayed unmatched. Germline lookup yields CDR1 SGHNT and CDR2 YENEEA. The CDR3 totals 17 residues. Sequencing was performed on peripheral blood. This chain joins TRBV11-3 and TRBJ2-3; TRBD2 aligns across 16 bases. The clonotype comes from a man aged 35-49 years with active or convalescent COVID-19. The CDR3 nucleotides are TGTGCCAGCAGCCCAGGGACTAGCGGGAGGGCCACAGATACGCAGTATTTT. Residues: CASSPGTSGRATDTQYF.